The entry below describes one T cell receptor beta chain. Trimming shortened V by 6 bases and J by 0 bases, and 12 bases separated the two germline ends. Germline V gene sequence: CDR1 SQVTM, CDR2 ANQGSEA. The CDR3 sequence is 14 residues long. The data derive from a study of long-term antiretroviral therapy in people with HIV. Runs used v3.0 of the immunoSEQ assay and were done at survey level. The table came from immunoSEQ multiplex PCR; TCRdb's copy has only in-frame clones and leaves some out. Altogether roughly 25,000 clones are present, approximately 80% being singletons, with the ten largest covering more than 5.5%.

This TCR came from a woman in her 30s with HIV. The sequencing here drew on unsorted PBMCs, taken 1.1 years before starting antiretroviral therapy. The chain combines TRBV29-1 with TRBJ2-4; D gene ambiguous. Here the CDR3 reads CSVLTELAKNIQYF. The CDR3 DNA follows: TGCAGCGTACTGACTGAATTAGCCAAAAACATTCAGTACTTC.